Reported below is one T cell receptor beta chain. Germline V gene sequence: CDR1 SEHNR, CDR2 FQNEAQ (reference sequence). This CDR3 has 11 residues. V was cut by 5 bases and J by 5 bases, with 5 bases left in between. Enrolled through a virtual design, the participants were between roughly 18 and 100 years of age and came from 24 US areas. Each exposed participant met a COVID-19 case in the 2 weeks preceding study entry. This sample is drawn from a study of blood T cell repertoires in COVID-19. Overall study: In each case, the material was cDNA or gDNA derived from T cells, B-cell-depleted T cells, or PBMCs.

TCRdb's copy holds only in-frame clones and misses some; the assay was immunoSEQ multiplex PCR. The sample comprises 200,000 to 250,000 clones, over 80% of which are singletons, and about 4% rests with the top ten. The material sequenced was PBMCs or T cells enriched from blood (not recorded which). The source is a woman in her 30s who had been exposed to COVID-19. The chain is built from TRBV7-9 and TRBJ2-3; no clear D gene. The CDR3 here is CASSQKDTQYF. The CDR3 DNA sequence: TGTGCCAGCAGCCAAAAAGATACGCAGTATTTT.